This T cell receptor (beta chain) was observed in a study of shared clonotypes between healthy human individuals. Naive CD8 cells, CD45RO-negative and positively selected for CCR7, excluded terminally differentiated effector memory CD45RA+ cells. Assay used: immunoSEQ multiplex PCR; TCRdb lists only in-frame clones, some missing. This table holds approximately 1.9 million clones, over 85% found once. This TCR was recovered from a man aged 18 to 29 in good health. Some clones in this sample may be carry-over from other donors' samples. Sequencing was done on a sample of naive CD8+ T cells from PBMCs.

The CDR3 nucleotides read TGTGCCAGCAGCCACCCTTCCGGGGTAGCGGGGGAATACAATGAGCAGTTCTTC. Residues: CASSHPSGVAGEYNEQFF. The V and J genes are TRBV9 and TRBJ2-1; TRBD2 matches 9 bases. V shed 4 bases and J 4 bases; nucleotides not matched to a gene: 15. Germline V gene lookup returns CDR1 SGDLS and CDR2 YYNGEE. The length of the CDR3 is 18 residues.